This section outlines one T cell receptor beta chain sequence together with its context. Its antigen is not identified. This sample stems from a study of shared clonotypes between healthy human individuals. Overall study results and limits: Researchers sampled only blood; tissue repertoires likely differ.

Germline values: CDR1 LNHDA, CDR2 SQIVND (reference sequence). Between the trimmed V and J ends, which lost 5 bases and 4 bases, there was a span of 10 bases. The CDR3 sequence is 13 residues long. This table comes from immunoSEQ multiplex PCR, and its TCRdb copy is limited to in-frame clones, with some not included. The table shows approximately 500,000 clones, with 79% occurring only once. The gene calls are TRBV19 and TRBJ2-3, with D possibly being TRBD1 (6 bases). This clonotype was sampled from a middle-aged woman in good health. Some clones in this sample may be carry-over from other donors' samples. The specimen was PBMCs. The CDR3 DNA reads TGTGCCAGTAGTTCACAGGGTGCAGATACGCAGTATTTT. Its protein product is CASSSQGADTQYF.